The sequence of this TCR beta chain was determined in a study of T cell responses to AZD1222 COVID-19 vaccine. Regarding the study as a whole: Clonal diversity may have been underestimated in mostly white British donors.

Using immunoSEQ multiplex PCR, the repertoire was profiled, and TCRdb retains in-frame clones only, with some absent. Of tens of thousands of clones listed, 80% to 90% are singletons. Concerning this clone: No antigen is known for it.

This CDR3 comprises 14 residues. Trimming took 7 bases from V and 1 from J, leaving 13 bases between them. Germline assignment: CDR1 MNHEY and CDR2 SVGAGI. The receptor comes from an adult in good health. The sample in question was peripheral blood, obtained on day 0 of AZD1222 vaccination. This chain links TRBV6-5 with TRBJ1-1, with unresolved D. The CDR3 spells CASTPLRGNTEAFF. The CDR3 coding sequence is TGTGCCAGCACCCCCCTCCGGGGGAACACTGAAGCTTTCTTT.